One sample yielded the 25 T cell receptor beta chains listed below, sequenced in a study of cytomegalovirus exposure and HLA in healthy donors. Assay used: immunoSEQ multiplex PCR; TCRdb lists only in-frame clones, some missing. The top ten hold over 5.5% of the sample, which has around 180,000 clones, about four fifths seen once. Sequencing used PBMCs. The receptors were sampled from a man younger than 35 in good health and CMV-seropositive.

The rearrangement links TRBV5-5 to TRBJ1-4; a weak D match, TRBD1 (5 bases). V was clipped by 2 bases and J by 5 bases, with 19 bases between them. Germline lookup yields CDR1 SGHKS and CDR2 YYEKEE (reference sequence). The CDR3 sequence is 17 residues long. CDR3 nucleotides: TGTGCCAGCAGCTTAAGGGGTTTGGGGACTGGGAATGAAAAACTGTTTTTT. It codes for CASSLRGLGTGNEKLFF. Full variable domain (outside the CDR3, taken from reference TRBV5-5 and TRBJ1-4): DAGVTQSPTHLIKTRGQQVTLRCSPISGHKSVSWYQQVLGQGPQFIFQYYEKEERGRGNFPDRFSARQFPNYSSELNVNALLLGDSALYLCASSLRGLGTGNEKLFFGSGTQLSVL.

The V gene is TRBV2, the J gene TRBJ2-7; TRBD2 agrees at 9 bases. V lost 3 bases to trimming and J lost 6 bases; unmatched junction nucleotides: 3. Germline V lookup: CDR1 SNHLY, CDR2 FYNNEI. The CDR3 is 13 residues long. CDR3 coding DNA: TGTGCCAGCAGTGATAGCGGGAGTCTCGAGCAGTACTTC. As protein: CASSDSGSLEQYF.

CDR3 sequence: CASSYSAGYSGNTIYF. The CDR3, as DNA: TGTGCCAGCAGTTACTCCGCAGGGTACTCTGGAAACACCATATATTTT. The rearrangement links TRBV6-5 to TRBJ1-3; possibly TRBD1 for D (5 bases). V was trimmed by 0 bases and J by 0 bases, leaving 9 bases between them. Germline CDR1 MNHEY, CDR2 SVGAGI. CDR3 size: 16 residues.

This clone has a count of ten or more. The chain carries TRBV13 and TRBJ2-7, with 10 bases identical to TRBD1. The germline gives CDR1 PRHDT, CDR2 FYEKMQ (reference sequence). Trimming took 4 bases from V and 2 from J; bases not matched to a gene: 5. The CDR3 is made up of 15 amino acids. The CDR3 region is CASSSHGTGAYEQYF. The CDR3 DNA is TGTGCCAGCAGCTCCCACGGGACAGGGGCCTACGAGCAGTACTTC.

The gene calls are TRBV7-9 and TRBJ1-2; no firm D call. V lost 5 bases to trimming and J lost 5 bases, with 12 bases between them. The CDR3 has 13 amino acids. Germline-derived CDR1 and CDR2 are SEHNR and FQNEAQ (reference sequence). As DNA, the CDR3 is TGTGCCAGCAGCCCTTCCGCCGGGTATGGCTACACCTTC. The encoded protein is CASSPSAGYGYTF.

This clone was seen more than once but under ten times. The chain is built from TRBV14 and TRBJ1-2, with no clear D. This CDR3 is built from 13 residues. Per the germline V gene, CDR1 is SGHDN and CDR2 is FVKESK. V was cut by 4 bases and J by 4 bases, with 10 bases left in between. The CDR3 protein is CASSLGPRYGYTF. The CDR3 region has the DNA TGTGCCAGCAGCCTTGGGCCCCGCTATGGCTACACCTTC.

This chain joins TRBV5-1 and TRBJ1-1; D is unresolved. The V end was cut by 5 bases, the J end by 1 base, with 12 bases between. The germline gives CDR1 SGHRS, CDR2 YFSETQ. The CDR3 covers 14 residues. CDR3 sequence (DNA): TGCGCCAGCAGGAACGGGTCGGGGAACACTGAAGCTTTCTTT. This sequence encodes CASRNGSGNTEAFF.

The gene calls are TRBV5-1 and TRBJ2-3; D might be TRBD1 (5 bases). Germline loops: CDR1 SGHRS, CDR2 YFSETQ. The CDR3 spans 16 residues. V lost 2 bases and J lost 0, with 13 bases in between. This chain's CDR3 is CASSLTGDLSTDTQYF. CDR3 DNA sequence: TGCGCCAGCAGCTTAACAGGTGATTTAAGCACAGATACGCAGTATTTT.

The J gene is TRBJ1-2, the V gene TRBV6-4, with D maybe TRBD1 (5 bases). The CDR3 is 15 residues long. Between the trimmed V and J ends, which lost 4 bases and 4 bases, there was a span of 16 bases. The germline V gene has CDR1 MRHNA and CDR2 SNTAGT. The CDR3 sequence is CASSVNRRIRYGYTF. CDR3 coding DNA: TGTGCCAGCAGTGTAAACAGGCGAATTCGCTATGGCTACACCTTC.

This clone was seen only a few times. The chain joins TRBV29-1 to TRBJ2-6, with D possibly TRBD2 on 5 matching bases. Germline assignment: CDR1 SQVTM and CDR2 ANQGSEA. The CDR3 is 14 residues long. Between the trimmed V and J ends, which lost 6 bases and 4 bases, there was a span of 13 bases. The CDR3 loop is CSVGETSGANVLTF. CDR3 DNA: TGCAGCGTCGGGGAGACTTCAGGGGCCAACGTCCTGACTTTC.

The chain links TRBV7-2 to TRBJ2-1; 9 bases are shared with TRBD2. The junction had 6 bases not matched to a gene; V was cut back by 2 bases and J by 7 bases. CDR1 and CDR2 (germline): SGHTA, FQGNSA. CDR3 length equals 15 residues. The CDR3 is CASSLTGTSSNEQFF. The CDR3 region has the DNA TGTGCCAGCAGCTTAACCGGGACTAGCTCAAATGAGCAGTTCTTC.

CDR3 region: CASRPSGSRNSNQPQHF. CDR3 DNA: TGTGCCAGCAGACCCTCGGGGTCTAGGAATAGCAATCAGCCCCAGCATTTT. The genes are TRBV11-2 and TRBJ1-5; D gene uncertain. Trimming pared 6 bases from V and 0 bases from J, leaving 18 bases between. The CDR3 spans 17 residues. Per germline, CDR1 SGHAT and CDR2 FQNNGV.

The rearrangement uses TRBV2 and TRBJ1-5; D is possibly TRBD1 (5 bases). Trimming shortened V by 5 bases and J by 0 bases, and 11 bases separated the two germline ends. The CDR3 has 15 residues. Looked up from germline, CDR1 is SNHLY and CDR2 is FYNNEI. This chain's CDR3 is CASSTDSYSNQPQHF. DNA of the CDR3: TGTGCCAGCAGTACCGACAGTTATAGCAATCAGCCCCAGCATTTT.

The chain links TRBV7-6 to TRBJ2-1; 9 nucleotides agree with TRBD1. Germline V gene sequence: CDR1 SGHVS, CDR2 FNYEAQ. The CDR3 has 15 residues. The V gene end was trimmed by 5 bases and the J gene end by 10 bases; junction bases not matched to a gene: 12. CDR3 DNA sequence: TGTGCCAGCAGCCCTCGGACAGGGGAAGGTGTGGAGCAGTTCTTC. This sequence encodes CASSPRTGEGVEQFF. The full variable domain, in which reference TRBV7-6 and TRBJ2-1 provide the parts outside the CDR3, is GAGVSQSPRYKVTKRGQDVALRCDPISGHVSLYWYRQALGQGPEFLTYFNYEAQQDKSGLPNDRFSAERPEGSISTLTIQRTEQRDSAMYRCASSPRTGEGVEQFFGPGTRLTVL.

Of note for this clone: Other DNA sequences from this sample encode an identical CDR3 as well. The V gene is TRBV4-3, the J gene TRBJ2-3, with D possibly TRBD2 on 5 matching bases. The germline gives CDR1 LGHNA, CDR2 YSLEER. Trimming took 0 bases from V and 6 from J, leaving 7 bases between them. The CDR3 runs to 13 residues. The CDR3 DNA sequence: TGCGCCAGCAGCCAAGAACGGAGGGATACGCAGTATTTT. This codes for CASSQERRDTQYF.

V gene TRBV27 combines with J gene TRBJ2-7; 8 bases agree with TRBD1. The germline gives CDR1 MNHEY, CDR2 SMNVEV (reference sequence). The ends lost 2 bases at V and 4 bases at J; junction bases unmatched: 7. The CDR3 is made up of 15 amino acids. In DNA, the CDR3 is TGTGCCAGCAGTTTAGGTGCAGGGGGCGTATACGAGCAGTACTTC. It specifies CASSLGAGGVYEQYF.

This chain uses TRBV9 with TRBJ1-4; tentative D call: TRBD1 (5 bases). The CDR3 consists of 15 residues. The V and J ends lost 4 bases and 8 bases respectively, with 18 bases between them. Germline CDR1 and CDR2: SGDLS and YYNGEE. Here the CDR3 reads CASSSGPDSGEKLFF. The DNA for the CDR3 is TGTGCCAGCAGCTCAGGCCCCGATTCAGGGGAAAAACTGTTTTTT.

The CDR3 reads CASSLDWAGSEQYF. The CDR3 nucleotides read TGTGCCAGCAGCTTAGATTGGGCAGGGTCCGAGCAGTACTTC. The V call is TRBV7-2, the J call TRBJ2-7; D perhaps matches TRBD1 (5 bases). V was trimmed by 1 base and J by 6 bases, leaving 13 bases between them. CDR1 SGHTA and CDR2 FQGNSA come from the germline V gene. The CDR3 is 14 residues long.

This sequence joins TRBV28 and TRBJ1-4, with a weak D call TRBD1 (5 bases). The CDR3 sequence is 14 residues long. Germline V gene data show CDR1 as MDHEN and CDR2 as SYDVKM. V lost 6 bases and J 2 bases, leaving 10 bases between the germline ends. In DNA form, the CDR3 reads TGTGCCAGCAGCGTGCCAGGGACTAATGAAAAACTGTTTTTT. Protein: CASSVPGTNEKLFF.

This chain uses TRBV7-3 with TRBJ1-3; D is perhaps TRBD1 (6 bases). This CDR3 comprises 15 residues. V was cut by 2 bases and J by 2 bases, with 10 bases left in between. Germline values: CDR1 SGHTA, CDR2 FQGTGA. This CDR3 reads CASSLQGKTGNTIYF. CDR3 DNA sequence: TGTGCCAGCAGCTTACAGGGGAAAACTGGAAACACCATATATTTT.

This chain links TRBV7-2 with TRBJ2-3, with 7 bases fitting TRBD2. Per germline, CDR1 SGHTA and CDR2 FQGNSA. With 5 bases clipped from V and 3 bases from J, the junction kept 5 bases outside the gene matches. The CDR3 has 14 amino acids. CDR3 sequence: CASSQLASTDTQYF. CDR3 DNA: TGTGCCAGCAGCCAACTAGCGTCGACAGATACGCAGTATTTT.

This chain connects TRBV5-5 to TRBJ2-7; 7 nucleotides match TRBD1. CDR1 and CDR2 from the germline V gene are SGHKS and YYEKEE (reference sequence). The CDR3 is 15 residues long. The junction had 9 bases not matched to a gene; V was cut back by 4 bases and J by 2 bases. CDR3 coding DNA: TGTGCCAGCAGCGTAGCTGTAGGACAGGCCTACGAGCAGTACTTC. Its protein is CASSVAVGQAYEQYF. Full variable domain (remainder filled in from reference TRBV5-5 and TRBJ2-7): DAGVTQSPTHLIKTRGQQVTLRCSPISGHKSVSWYQQVLGQGPQFIFQYYEKEERGRGNFPDRFSARQFPNYSSELNVNALLLGDSALYLCASSVAVGQAYEQYFGPGTRLTVT.

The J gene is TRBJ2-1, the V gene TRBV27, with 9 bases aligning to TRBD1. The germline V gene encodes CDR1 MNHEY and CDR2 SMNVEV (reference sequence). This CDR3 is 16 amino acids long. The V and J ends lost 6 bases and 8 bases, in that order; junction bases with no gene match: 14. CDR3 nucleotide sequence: TGTGCCAGCAGCTTCTACAGGGGGCGCGGTAGCGATGAGCAGTTCTTC. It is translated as CASSFYRGRGSDEQFF.

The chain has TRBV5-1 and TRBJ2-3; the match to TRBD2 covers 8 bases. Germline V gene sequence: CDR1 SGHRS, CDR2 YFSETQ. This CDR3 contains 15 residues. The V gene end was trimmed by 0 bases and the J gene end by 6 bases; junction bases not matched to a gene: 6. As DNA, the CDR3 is TGCGCCAGCAGCTTGGACGGGACTAGTGGGGATACGCAGTATTTT. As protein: CASSLDGTSGDTQYF.

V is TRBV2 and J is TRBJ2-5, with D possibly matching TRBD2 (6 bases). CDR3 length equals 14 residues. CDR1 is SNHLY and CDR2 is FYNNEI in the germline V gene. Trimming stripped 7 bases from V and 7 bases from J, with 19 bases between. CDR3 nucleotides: TGTGCCAGCACTCTTGGGACGATCGGGGGGACCCAGTACTTC. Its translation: CASTLGTIGGTQYF.